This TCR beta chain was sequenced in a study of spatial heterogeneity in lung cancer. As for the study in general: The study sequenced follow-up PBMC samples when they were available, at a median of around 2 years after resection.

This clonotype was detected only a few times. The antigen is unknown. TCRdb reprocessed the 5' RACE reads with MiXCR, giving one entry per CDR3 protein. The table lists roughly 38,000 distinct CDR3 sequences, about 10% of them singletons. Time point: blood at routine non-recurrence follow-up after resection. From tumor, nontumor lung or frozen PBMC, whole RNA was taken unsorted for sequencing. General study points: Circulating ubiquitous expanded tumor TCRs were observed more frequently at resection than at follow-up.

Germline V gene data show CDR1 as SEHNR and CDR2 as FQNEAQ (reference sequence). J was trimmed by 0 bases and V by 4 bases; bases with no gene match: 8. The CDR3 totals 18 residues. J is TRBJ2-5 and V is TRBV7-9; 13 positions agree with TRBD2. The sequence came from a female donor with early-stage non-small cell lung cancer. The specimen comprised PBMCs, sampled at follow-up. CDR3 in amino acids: CASSSGLAGALYQETQYF. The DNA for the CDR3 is TGTGCCAGCAGCTCTGGACTAGCGGGGGCCTTGTACCAAGAGACCCAGTACTTC.